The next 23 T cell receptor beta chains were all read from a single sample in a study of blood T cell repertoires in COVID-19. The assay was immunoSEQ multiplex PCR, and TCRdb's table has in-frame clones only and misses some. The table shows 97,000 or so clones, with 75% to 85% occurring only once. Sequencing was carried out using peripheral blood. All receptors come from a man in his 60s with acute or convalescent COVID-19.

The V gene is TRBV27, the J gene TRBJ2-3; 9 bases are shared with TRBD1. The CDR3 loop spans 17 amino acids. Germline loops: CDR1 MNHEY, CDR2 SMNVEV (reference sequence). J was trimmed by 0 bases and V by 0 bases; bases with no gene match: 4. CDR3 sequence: CASSLSTGQGSTDTQYF. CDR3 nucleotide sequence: TGTGCCAGCAGTTTATCTACGGGACAGGGAAGCACAGATACGCAGTATTTT.

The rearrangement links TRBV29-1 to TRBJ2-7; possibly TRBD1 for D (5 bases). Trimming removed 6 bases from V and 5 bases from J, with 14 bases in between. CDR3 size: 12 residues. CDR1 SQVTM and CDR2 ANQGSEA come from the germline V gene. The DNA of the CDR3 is TGCAGCGTAACCCAGGGAAACGACGAGCAGTACTTC. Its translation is CSVTQGNDEQYF.

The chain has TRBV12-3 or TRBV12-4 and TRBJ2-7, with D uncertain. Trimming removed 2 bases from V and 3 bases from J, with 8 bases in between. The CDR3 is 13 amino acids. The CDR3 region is CASSLLVRYEQYF. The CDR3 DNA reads TGTGCCAGCAGTTTACTAGTCCGCTACGAGCAGTACTTC.

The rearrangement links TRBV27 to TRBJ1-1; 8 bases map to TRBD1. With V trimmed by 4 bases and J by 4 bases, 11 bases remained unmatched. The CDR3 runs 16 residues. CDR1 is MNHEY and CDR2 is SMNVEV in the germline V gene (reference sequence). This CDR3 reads CASSSGQGSLSTEAFF. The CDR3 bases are TGTGCCAGCAGTTCCGGACAGGGATCGTTGAGCACTGAAGCTTTCTTT.

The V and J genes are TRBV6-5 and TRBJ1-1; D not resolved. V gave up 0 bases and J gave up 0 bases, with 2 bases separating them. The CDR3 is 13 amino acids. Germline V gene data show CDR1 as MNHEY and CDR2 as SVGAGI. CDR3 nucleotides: TGTGCCAGCAGTTACTCCGTGAACACTGAAGCTTTCTTT. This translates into CASSYSVNTEAFF.

The CDR3 sequence is CASSSLAGTTNEQFF. The CDR3, as DNA: TGTGCCAGCAGCTCTCTAGCGGGGACAACCAATGAGCAGTTCTTC. The rearrangement joins TRBV7-6 to TRBJ2-1, with 9 bases aligning to TRBD2. V shed 4 bases, J shed 6 bases, and the junction held 7 bases outside the gene matches. This CDR3 contains 15 residues. Germline-derived CDR1 and CDR2 are SGHVS and FNYEAQ.

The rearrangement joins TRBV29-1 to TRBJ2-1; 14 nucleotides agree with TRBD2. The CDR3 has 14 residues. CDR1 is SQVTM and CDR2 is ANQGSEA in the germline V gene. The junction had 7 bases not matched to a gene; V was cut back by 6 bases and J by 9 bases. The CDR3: CSVDGTSGSGEQFF. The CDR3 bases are TGCAGCGTCGATGGGACTAGCGGGAGTGGTGAGCAGTTCTTC.

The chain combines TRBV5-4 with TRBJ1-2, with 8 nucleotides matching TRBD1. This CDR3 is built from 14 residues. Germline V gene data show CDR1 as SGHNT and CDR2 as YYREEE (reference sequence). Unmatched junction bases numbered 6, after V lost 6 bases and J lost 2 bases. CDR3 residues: CASNGQGLNYGYTF. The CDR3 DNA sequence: TGTGCCAGCAACGGACAGGGATTGAACTATGGCTACACCTTC.

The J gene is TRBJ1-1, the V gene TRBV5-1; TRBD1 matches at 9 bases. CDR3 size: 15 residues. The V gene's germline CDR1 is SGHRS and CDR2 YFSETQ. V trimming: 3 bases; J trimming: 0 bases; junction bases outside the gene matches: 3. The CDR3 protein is CASSSGQGLNTEAFF. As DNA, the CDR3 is TGCGCCAGCAGCTCTGGACAGGGGCTGAACACTGAAGCTTTCTTT.

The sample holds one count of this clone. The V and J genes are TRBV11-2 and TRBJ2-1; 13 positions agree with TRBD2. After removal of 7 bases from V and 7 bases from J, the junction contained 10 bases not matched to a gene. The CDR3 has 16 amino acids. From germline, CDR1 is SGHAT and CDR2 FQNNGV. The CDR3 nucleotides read TGTGCCAGCACGTTGCAGGGGACTAGCGGGAAGAATGAGCAGTTCTTC. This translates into CASTLQGTSGKNEQFF.

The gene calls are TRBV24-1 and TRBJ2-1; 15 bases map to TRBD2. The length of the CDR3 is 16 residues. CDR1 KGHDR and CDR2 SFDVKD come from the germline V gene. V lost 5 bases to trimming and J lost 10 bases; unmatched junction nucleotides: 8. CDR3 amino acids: CATSAGLAGGIEEQFF. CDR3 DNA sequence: TGTGCCACCAGTGCGGGACTAGCGGGGGGAATTGAAGAGCAGTTCTTC.

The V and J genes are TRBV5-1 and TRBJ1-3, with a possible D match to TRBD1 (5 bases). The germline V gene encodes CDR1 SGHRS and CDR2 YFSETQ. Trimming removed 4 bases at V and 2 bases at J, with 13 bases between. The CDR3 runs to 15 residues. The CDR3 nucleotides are TGCGCCAGCAGCCTAGGGGAAAGTGCTGGAAACACCATATATTTT. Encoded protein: CASSLGESAGNTIYF.

The chain's CDR3 is CASSEVSRGTNGYTF. The CDR3 nucleotides read TGTGCCAGCAGTGAAGTATCGAGGGGGACGAATGGCTACACCTTC. This chain joins TRBV6-1 and TRBJ1-2, with a weak D call TRBD1 (6 bases). From germline, CDR1 is MNHNS and CDR2 SASEGT. This CDR3 is built from 15 residues. V was cut by 1 base and J by 6 bases, with 15 bases left in between.

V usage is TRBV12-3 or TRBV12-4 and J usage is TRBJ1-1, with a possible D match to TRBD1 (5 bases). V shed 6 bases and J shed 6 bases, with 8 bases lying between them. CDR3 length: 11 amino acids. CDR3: CASSQGAEAFF. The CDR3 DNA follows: TGTGCCAGCAGCCAGGGCGCTGAAGCTTTCTTT.

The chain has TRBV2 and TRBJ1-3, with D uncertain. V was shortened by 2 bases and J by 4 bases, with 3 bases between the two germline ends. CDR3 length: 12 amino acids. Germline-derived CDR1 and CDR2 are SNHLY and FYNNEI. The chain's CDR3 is CASSETGNTIYF. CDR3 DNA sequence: TGTGCCAGCAGTGAAACAGGAAACACCATATATTTT.

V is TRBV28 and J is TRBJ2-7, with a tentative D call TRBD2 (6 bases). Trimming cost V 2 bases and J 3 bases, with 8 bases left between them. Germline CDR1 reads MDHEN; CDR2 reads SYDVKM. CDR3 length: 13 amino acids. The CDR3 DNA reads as TGTGCCAGCAGTTTACGCGGGGTCTACGAGCAGTACGTC. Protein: CASSLRGVYEQYV.

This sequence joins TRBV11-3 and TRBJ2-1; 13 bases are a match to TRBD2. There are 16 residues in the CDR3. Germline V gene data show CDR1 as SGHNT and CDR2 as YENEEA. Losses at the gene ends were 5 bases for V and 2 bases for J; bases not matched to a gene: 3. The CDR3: CASSPGTSGTYNEQFF. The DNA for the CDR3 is TGTGCCAGCAGCCCCGGGACTAGCGGGACCTACAATGAGCAGTTCTTC.

The CDR3 here is CASTNRDFAYEQYF. CDR3 sequence (DNA): TGTGCCAGCACTAACCGGGACTTTGCCTACGAGCAGTACTTC. The rearrangement links TRBV6-6 to TRBJ2-7; tentatively, D is TRBD2 (6 bases). CDR1 and CDR2 from the germline V gene are MNHNY and SVGAGI (reference sequence). V lost 7 bases and J lost 2, with 15 bases in between. The CDR3 is 14 residues long.

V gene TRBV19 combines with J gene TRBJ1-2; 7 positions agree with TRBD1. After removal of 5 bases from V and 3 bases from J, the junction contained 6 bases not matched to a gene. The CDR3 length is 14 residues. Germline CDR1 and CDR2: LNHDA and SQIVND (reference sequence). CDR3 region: CASSDRAQDYGYTF. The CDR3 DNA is TGTGCCAGTAGTGACAGGGCCCAGGACTATGGCTACACCTTC.

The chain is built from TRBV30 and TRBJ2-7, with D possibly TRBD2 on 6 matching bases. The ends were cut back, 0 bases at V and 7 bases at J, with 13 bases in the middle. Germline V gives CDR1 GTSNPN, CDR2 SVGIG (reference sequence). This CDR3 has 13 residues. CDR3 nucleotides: TGTGCCTGGAGTGTATCTGGTGGGAGGGAGCAGTACGTC. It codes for CAWSVSGGREQYV.

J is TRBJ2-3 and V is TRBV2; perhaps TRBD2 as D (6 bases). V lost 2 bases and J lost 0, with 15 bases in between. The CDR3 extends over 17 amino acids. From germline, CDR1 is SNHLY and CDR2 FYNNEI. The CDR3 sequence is CASSEPPLALSTDTQYF. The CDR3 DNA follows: TGTGCCAGCAGTGAACCACCTCTAGCGCTGAGCACAGATACGCAGTATTTT.

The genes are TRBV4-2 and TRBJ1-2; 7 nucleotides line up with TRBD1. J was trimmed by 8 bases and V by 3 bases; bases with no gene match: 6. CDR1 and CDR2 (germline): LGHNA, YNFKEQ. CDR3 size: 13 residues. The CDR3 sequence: CASSHTGTEGYTF. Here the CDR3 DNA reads TGTGCCAGCAGCCACACCGGGACAGAAGGCTACACCTTC.

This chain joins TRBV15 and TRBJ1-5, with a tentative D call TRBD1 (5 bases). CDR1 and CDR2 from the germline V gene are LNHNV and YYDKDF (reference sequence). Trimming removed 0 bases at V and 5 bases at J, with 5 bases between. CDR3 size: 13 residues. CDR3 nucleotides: TGTGCCACCAGCAGAGACAGGGATCAGCCCCAGCATTTT. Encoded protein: CATSRDRDQPQHF.